Presented here are 25 T cell receptor beta chains from one specimen sequenced in a study of identical twins (dated by TCRdb to 2016 to 2018). The library was generated by 5' RACE. The reads were generated on an Illumina HiSeq 2000. TCRdb applied fastp at Q25 and MiXCR to the public reads, then kept only in-frame beta chains. Merged by CDR3 protein, the rows form single entries marked with the most common genes and DNA. This sample lists about 810,000 distinct CDR3 sequences; 10% to 15% were detected once. Around 1.6% of the sample is held by the ten biggest clonotypes. These sequences were also reported in another study, on yellow fever vaccine responses in identical twins.

Material for sequencing was PBMCs. The receptors were gathered from a young woman in good health.

CDR3 amino acids: CASSQEPLAGGPQETQYF. DNA for the CDR3: TGCGCCAGCAGCCAAGAACCCTTAGCGGGGGGCCCCCAAGAGACCCAGTACTTC. This chain joins TRBV4-1 and TRBJ2-5, with 10 bases lining up with TRBD2. The junction had 8 bases not matched to a gene; V was cut back by 0 bases and J by 1 base. This CDR3 is 18 amino acids long. CDR1 is MGHRA, CDR2 YSYEKL, per germline.

This clonotype was seen more than once but under ten times. This rearrangement joins TRBV7-8 to TRBJ2-3; no firm D call. V was shortened by 2 bases and J by 4 bases, with 13 bases between the two germline ends. Germline values: CDR1 SGHVS, CDR2 FQNEAQ. This CDR3 is built from 15 residues. CDR3 in DNA: TGTGCCAGCAGCTTACCCCGAATCGAGCCAGATACGCAGTATTTT. Encoded protein: CASSLPRIEPDTQYF.

This clonotype was counted between two and nine times. The chain links TRBV20-1 to TRBJ2-4; TRBD1 aligns across 7 bases. Per germline, CDR1 DFQATT and CDR2 SNEGSKA (reference sequence). The CDR3 has 14 amino acids. The J segment lost 0 bases and the V segment lost 5 bases, leaving 4 bases of the junction unmatched. The CDR3 DNA is TGCAGTGCTGAGGACAGGCTAGCCAAAAACATTCAGTACTTC. Protein: CSAEDRLAKNIQYF.

This clonotype has a handful of counts. The rearrangement uses TRBV15 and TRBJ2-3; 9 bases align to TRBD2. The V and J ends lost 0 bases and 4 bases, in that order; junction bases with no gene match: 8. This CDR3 has 17 amino acids. The germline CDR1 and CDR2 sequences are LNHNV and YYDKDF (reference sequence). CDR3: CATSRESLRGGSDTQYF. The CDR3 DNA reads TGTGCCACCAGCAGAGAATCTTTGCGGGGGGGCTCAGATACGCAGTATTTT.

This clonotype was counted only a few times. This chain connects TRBV20-1 to TRBJ2-6, with D possibly called TRBD1 or TRBD2 (5 bases each). The CDR3 sequence is 15 residues long. Trimming left V 5 bases short and J 0 bases short, with 11 bases between. Germline values: CDR1 DFQATT, CDR2 SNEGSKA (reference sequence). The DNA for the CDR3 is TGCAGTGCTTCGGGGCCGATCTCTGGGGCCAACGTCCTGACTTTC. This gives the protein CSASGPISGANVLTF.

This clonotype was picked up many times. The V gene is TRBV5-1, the J gene TRBJ1-1, with unresolved D. Germline V gene data show CDR1 as SGHRS and CDR2 as YFSETQ. The CDR3 totals 13 residues. Trimming removed 4 bases at V and 8 bases at J, with 15 bases between. CDR3 in amino acids: CASSQINSGEAFF. CDR3 DNA: TGCGCCAGCAGCCAAATTAATAGTGGAGAAGCTTTCTTT.

This clonotype was found a few times. J is TRBJ2-3 and V is TRBV5-1; tentative D call: TRBD2 (6 bases). This CDR3 has 14 residues. Germline V gene sequence: CDR1 SGHRS, CDR2 YFSETQ. V was shortened by 4 bases and J by 5 bases, with 14 bases between the two germline ends. Here the CDR3 reads CASSHGGIKDTQYF. CDR3 sequence (DNA): TGCGCCAGCAGCCACGGGGGAATTAAAGATACGCAGTATTTT.

The chain joins TRBV20-1 to TRBJ1-1; D ambiguous. This CDR3 region has 16 residues. V lost 0 bases, J lost 1 base, and 15 bases lay in between. The germline V gene encodes CDR1 DFQATT and CDR2 SNEGSKA (reference sequence). Here the CDR3 reads CSARDLGAGANTEAFF. The CDR3 nucleotides are TGCAGTGCTAGAGATCTAGGTGCGGGAGCGAACACTGAAGCTTTCTTT.

In this sample, this clonotype turned up a few times. The rearrangement links TRBV12-3 or TRBV12-4 to TRBJ1-5; 12 nucleotides align to TRBD1. V lost 6 bases and J lost 7; bases outside the gene matches: 7. The CDR3 covers 15 residues. The CDR3 coding sequence is TGTGCCAGCAGCATCGGGACAGGGGGCAGGCAGCCCCAGCATTTT. It encodes CASSIGTGGRQPQHF.

V is TRBV6-5 and J is TRBJ1-2; 9 positions agree with TRBD1. The CDR3 contains 19 residues. The ends lost 0 bases at V and 3 bases at J; junction bases unmatched: 14. Germline loops: CDR1 MNHEY, CDR2 SVGAGI. The CDR3 nucleotides read TGTGCCAGCAGTTACTCTACTACTCCCGGGACAGGGATTTACTATGGCTACACCTTC. Protein product: CASSYSTTPGTGIYYGYTF.

This clonotype was counted a few times. J is TRBJ1-6 and V is TRBV13; D not resolved. From germline, CDR1 is PRHDT and CDR2 FYEKMQ (reference sequence). Trimming removed 2 bases from V and 7 bases from J, with 9 bases in between. There are 14 residues in the CDR3. CDR3 sequence reads: CASSLSLKNSPLHF. CDR3 DNA sequence: TGTGCCAGCAGCTTATCTTTGAAGAATTCACCCCTCCACTTT.

This clonotype was seen at least ten times. The J gene is TRBJ2-1, the V gene TRBV12-3 or TRBV12-4; no reliable D call. V was pared by 6 bases and J by 0 bases, with 9 bases between. The CDR3 loop spans 14 amino acids. CDR3 DNA: TGTGCCAGCAGCTTTTTGGTCTCCTACAATGAGCAGTTCTTC. This translates into CASSFLVSYNEQFF.

The sample holds many counts of this clonotype. The chain has TRBV12-3 or TRBV12-4 and TRBJ1-6; 11 bases align to TRBD1. This CDR3 is 15 amino acids long. V lost 4 bases to trimming and J lost 10 bases; unmatched junction nucleotides: 6. The CDR3 loop reads CASSSGQGARSPLHF. CDR3 coding DNA: TGTGCCAGCAGTTCAGGACAGGGGGCAAGGTCACCCCTCCACTTT.

This clonotype was seen a few times. This chain uses TRBV5-1 with TRBJ2-1; a weak D match, TRBD2 (5 bases). V lost 6 bases and J lost 4, with 14 bases in between. CDR3 length: 14 residues. The V gene's germline CDR1 is SGHRS and CDR2 YFSETQ. In DNA form, the CDR3 reads TGCGCCAGCACCCAGGATGGACTTTACAATGAGCAGTTCTTC. This sequence encodes CASTQDGLYNEQFF.

This clonotype was found a few times. The chain carries TRBV3-1 and TRBJ2-1; 9 nucleotides agree with TRBD1. Germline values: CDR1 LGHDT, CDR2 YNNKEL (reference sequence). The CDR3 runs to 15 residues. V was clipped by 1 base and J by 6 bases; unmatched bases: 4. The CDR3 sequence is CASSQGQGVGNEQFF. The CDR3 coding sequence is TGTGCCAGCAGCCAAGGACAGGGGGTCGGCAATGAGCAGTTCTTC.

This clonotype was counted a few times. The chain carries TRBV7-8 and TRBJ1-6; D might be TRBD1 (6 bases). V was clipped by 0 bases and J by 9 bases, with 12 bases between them. Germline CDR1 is SGHVS and CDR2 is FQNEAQ. The CDR3 has 15 residues. This chain's CDR3 is CASSLAPQGSSPLHF. CDR3 nucleotide sequence: TGTGCCAGCAGCTTAGCTCCCCAGGGGTCTTCACCCCTCCACTTT.

This chain links TRBV29-1 with TRBJ2-7; tentatively, D is TRBD2 (6 bases). Germline V gives CDR1 SQVTM, CDR2 ANQGSEA. This CDR3 is built from 12 residues. With 7 bases removed from V and 2 bases from J, the gap between germline ends came to 12 bases. The CDR3 region has the DNA TGCAGCGCAGGGACTCTCGCCTACGAGCAGTACTTC. This sequence encodes CSAGTLAYEQYF.

This clonotype was observed at least ten times. The V and J genes are TRBV25-1 and TRBJ2-5; D call uncertain. The CDR3 is 16 residues long. The V end was cut by 3 bases, the J end by 2 bases, with 16 bases between. CDR1 and CDR2 (germline): MGHDK, SYGVNS. As DNA, the CDR3 is TGTGCCAGCAGTGACAGACATTTTTGGGGACAAGAGACCCAGTACTTC. It specifies CASSDRHFWGQETQYF. The full variable domain, with the rest looked up from reference TRBV25-1 and TRBJ2-5, is EADIYQTPRYLVIGTGKKITLECSQTMGHDKMYWYQQDPGMELHLIHYSYGVNSTEKGDLSSESTVSRIRTEHFPLTLESARPSHTSQYLCASSDRHFWGQETQYFGPGTRLLVL.

The genes are TRBV11-3 and TRBJ2-1, with a weak D call TRBD2 (5 bases). The germline V and J ends were trimmed by 4 bases and 10 bases, with 11 bases remaining between them. CDR3 length equals 12 residues. Germline lookup yields CDR1 SGHNT and CDR2 YENEEA. CDR3 loop: CASSWPSGEQFF. The CDR3 DNA reads as TGTGCCAGCAGCTGGCCCTCGGGGGAGCAGTTCTTC.

The V gene is TRBV3-1, the J gene TRBJ1-1, with unresolved D. This CDR3 is 14 amino acids long. The germline V gene has CDR1 LGHDT and CDR2 YNNKEL (reference sequence). Trimming cost V 4 bases and J 6 bases, with 15 bases left between them. The CDR3 spells CASSPSGSGAEAFF. In DNA form, the CDR3 reads TGTGCCAGCAGCCCGTCGGGATCCGGAGCTGAAGCTTTCTTT.

In its sample, this clonotype was seen a few times. The chain is built from TRBV20-1 and TRBJ2-7; 8 nucleotides line up with TRBD1. The V segment lost 5 bases and the J segment 2 bases; nucleotides outside the gene matches: 11. Germline assignment: CDR1 DFQATT and CDR2 SNEGSKA (reference sequence). The CDR3 is made up of 15 amino acids. CDR3 DNA: TGCAGTGCTGTTTCATCCAGGGGGCAGACCTACGAGCAGTACTTC. Protein product: CSAVSSRGQTYEQYF.

The genes are TRBV7-2 and TRBJ2-2; 9 nucleotides agree with TRBD1. Unmatched junction bases numbered 4, after V lost 1 base and J lost 7 bases. CDR1 and CDR2 (germline): SGHTA, FQGNSA. The length of the CDR3 is 15 residues. For the CDR3, the DNA is TGTGCCAGCAGCTTAGAGGACAGGGGAAGCGGGGAGCTGTTTTTT. Its translation: CASSLEDRGSGELFF.

CDR3 nucleotides: TGTGCCAGCAGTGAAGCGCTGAACAACGAGCAGTACGTC. Amino acid sequence: CASSEALNNEQYV. This chain uses TRBV2 with TRBJ2-7; D remains ambiguous. The ends were cut back, 0 bases at V and 5 bases at J, with 8 bases in the middle. The CDR3 is 13 amino acids. Germline assignment: CDR1 SNHLY and CDR2 FYNNEI.

CDR3: CASRTRGGNPHTDTQYF. CDR3 coding DNA: TGTGCCAGCAGGACTAGGGGCGGGAACCCACACACAGATACGCAGTATTTT. The chain links TRBV21-1 to TRBJ2-3; no DNA check was done on the table's D call, TRBD2. TRBV21-1 is assigned pseudogene status. The length of the CDR3 is 17 residues.

This chain links TRBV6-1 with TRBJ2-1; D gene ambiguous. The CDR3 length is 15 residues. Germline V lookup: CDR1 MNHNS, CDR2 SASEGT. V lost 4 bases, J lost 0 bases, and 10 bases lay in between. CDR3 bases: TGTGCCAGCAGTGCAGCTCCTAGCTCCTACAATGAGCAGTTCTTC. Its protein is CASSAAPSSYNEQFF.